This TCR beta chain was documented in a study of blood T cell repertoires in COVID-19. Turning to the study itself: T cells, B-cell-depleted T cells, or PBMCs provided the cDNA or gDNA that served as material.

This CDR3 is built from 15 residues. V lost 2 bases and J lost 5, with 15 bases in between. Germline V lookup: CDR1 LNHDA, CDR2 SQIVND (reference sequence). The Seattle patients, enrolled during active infection, were followed longitudinally. This clone was found a few times. In the authors' methods: Amplifying reference gene primers gave estimates of nucleated cell counts. Data came from immunoSEQ multiplex PCR; TCRdb stores just in-frame clones and leaves some out. That table supplies the V and J calls and clone size; D and trimming were determined from the DNA. The data contain about 150,000 clones, about 83% of them seen just once; the ten biggest clones take up about 12%.

The V and J genes are TRBV19 and TRBJ1-1; no definite D call. Material for sequencing was peripheral blood. The source is a woman aged 55-69 years with COVID-19, enrolled during active disease. The CDR3 DNA sequence: TGTGCCAGTAGTATACCTCCCCCGGCGGGGACTGAAGCTTTCTTT. It specifies CASSIPPPAGTEAFF.